Following are 28 T cell receptor beta chains from one sample sequenced in a study of T cells in Graves' hyperthyroidism and ophthalmopathy. RNA transcripts were the template for amplifying TCR beta CDR3 regions. Initially, a first-round RT-PCR of the TCR CDR3 employed the HTBI primer set. TCRdb analysed the multiplex PCR reads with MiXCR anew, one entry per CDR3 protein. The sample has about 620,000 distinct CDR3 sequences, under 20% seen once. Sequenced: blood. Every receptor here comes from a woman between 25 and 40 years old with Graves' hyperthyroidism.

This clonotype was counted many times. V and J are TRBV7-8 and TRBJ2-1; D ambiguous. Germline V CDR1 and CDR2: SGHVS, FQNEAQ. V was clipped by 2 bases and J by 8 bases, with 7 bases between them. CDR3 size: 12 residues. The CDR3 region has the DNA TGTGCCAGCAGCTTAAACCCTGATGAGCAGTTCTTC. Its protein product is CASSLNPDEQFF.

This clonotype was recorded at least ten times. The chain links TRBV27 to TRBJ1-5; perhaps TRBD1 as D (5 bases). CDR1 and CDR2 from the germline V gene are MNHEY and SMNVEV (reference sequence). The CDR3 is 14 amino acids. The V and J ends lost 3 bases and 5 bases respectively, with 11 bases between them. The CDR3 is CASSFIQGDQPQHF. DNA of the CDR3: TGTGCCAGCAGTTTTATCCAGGGTGATCAGCCCCAGCATTTT.

This chain joins TRBV11-2 and TRBJ1-1; D gene uncertain. The CDR3 contains 14 residues. In germline, CDR1 is SGHAT, CDR2 FQNNGV. V was clipped by 5 bases and J by 7 bases, with 17 bases between them. The DNA for the CDR3 is TGTGCCAGCAGCAATCCCGTGGGCGAGTTTGAAGCTTTCTTT. It yields the protein CASSNPVGEFEAFF. Looking up the rest from reference TRBV11-2 and TRBJ1-1 gives the full variable domain: EAGVAQSPRYKIIEKRQSVAFWCNPISGHATLYWYQQILGQGPKLLIQFQNNGVVDDSQLPKDRFSAERLKGVDSTLKIQPAKLEDSAVYLCASSNPVGEFEAFFGQGTRLTVV.

This clonotype was recorded at least ten times. The chain's CDR3 is CSVLERVHEQFF. The CDR3 DNA sequence: TGCAGCGTTCTGGAGAGGGTCCATGAGCAGTTCTTC. The J gene is TRBJ2-1, the V gene TRBV29-1; D might be TRBD2 (5 bases). With 5 bases removed from V and 8 bases from J, the gap between germline ends came to 13 bases. This CDR3 comprises 12 residues. Germline loops: CDR1 SQVTM, CDR2 ANQGSEA.

The chain has TRBV28 and TRBJ1-1; tentative D call: TRBD1 (5 bases). CDR1 is MDHEN, CDR2 SYDVKM, per germline. CDR3 size: 14 residues. V lost 0 bases to trimming and J lost 5 bases, with 10 bases between them. The chain's CDR3 is CASSLWPGGTEAFF. CDR3 bases: TGTGCCAGCAGTTTATGGCCCGGGGGTACTGAAGCTTTCTTT.

Of note for this clonotype: A much larger clone is a single base away; this may be a read error. The chain joins TRBV7-7 to TRBJ2-3; the D is unclear. Germline V gene lookup returns CDR1 SSHAT and CDR2 FNYEAQ (reference sequence). CDR3 length: 14 amino acids. The CDR3 region is CARSLGWFSDTQYF. The CDR3 DNA reads as TGTGCTCGCAGCTTAGGCTGGTTCTCAGATACGCAGTATTTT.

The J gene is TRBJ2-7, the V gene TRBV29-1; 10 bases align to TRBD2. V lost 5 bases, J lost 3 bases, and 4 bases stayed unmatched. Germline V CDR1 and CDR2: SQVTM, ANQGSEA. The CDR3 has 13 residues. The chain's CDR3 is CSVRTSGNYEQYF. In DNA, the CDR3 is TGCAGCGTTCGCACTAGCGGGAACTACGAGCAGTACTTC.

The chain is built from TRBV28 and TRBJ2-7, with 7 bases aligning to TRBD2. Per the germline V gene, CDR1 is MDHEN and CDR2 is SYDVKM. After removal of 5 bases from V and 5 bases from J, the junction contained 9 bases not matched to a gene. The CDR3 totals 14 residues. DNA of the CDR3: TGTGCCAGCAGTACCCCCGGGGGGATAAACGAGCAGTACTTC. Its protein product is CASSTPGGINEQYF.

This clonotype was detected many times. This chain links TRBV28 with TRBJ2-3; tentative D call: TRBD2 (5 bases). This CDR3 comprises 15 residues. V was shortened by 10 bases and J by 2 bases, with 19 bases between the two germline ends. Germline CDR1 is MDHEN and CDR2 is SYDVKM. This chain's CDR3 is CATYPSGATTDTQYF. The CDR3 DNA sequence: TGTGCCACATACCCCAGCGGAGCGACCACAGATACGCAGTATTTT.

In this sample, this clonotype turned up many times. V gene TRBV30 combines with J gene TRBJ2-7; 10 bases fit TRBD2. The germline V gene has CDR1 GTSNPN and CDR2 SVGIG (reference sequence). The ends lost 3 bases at V and 5 bases at J; junction bases unmatched: 7. The CDR3 is 14 residues long. The CDR3 DNA reads TGTGCCTGGAGCATTCTAGCGGGAGACGACGAGCAGTACTTC. It encodes CAWSILAGDDEQYF.

This clonotype was detected many times. This rearrangement joins TRBV27 to TRBJ2-2; 12 bases map to TRBD2. Germline CDR1 MNHEY, CDR2 SMNVEV (reference sequence). The CDR3 loop spans 17 amino acids. J lost 5 bases, V lost 5 bases, and 9 bases had no gene match. CDR3 loop: CASSVTSGRTPTGELFF. The DNA of the CDR3 is TGTGCCAGCAGTGTTACTAGCGGGAGGACTCCTACCGGGGAGCTGTTTTTT.

This clonotype was found many times. The V call is TRBV30, the J call TRBJ2-1, with D unclear. The ends were cut back, 0 bases at V and 9 bases at J, with 12 bases in the middle. The CDR3 length is 13 residues. Germline assignment: CDR1 GTSNPN and CDR2 SVGIG (reference sequence). CDR3 nucleotides: TGTGCCTGGAGTGTAATTGAAGTAAGTGAGCAGTTCTTC. Encoded protein: CAWSVIEVSEQFF.

Many counts were recorded for this clonotype. The V and J genes are TRBV28 and TRBJ1-5; a possible D gene is TRBD1 (5 bases). V dropped 2 bases and J dropped 2 bases, with 13 bases sitting between them. The CDR3 length is 16 residues. The V gene's germline CDR1 is MDHEN and CDR2 SYDVKM. This CDR3 reads CASSLLAGRGNQPQHF. The CDR3 DNA sequence: TGTGCCAGCAGTTTACTAGCAGGGCGAGGCAATCAGCCCCAGCATTTT.

The chain couples TRBV5-4 to TRBJ1-6; D is undetermined. V lost 0 bases and J lost 2, with 9 bases in between. Germline V gene data show CDR1 as SGHNT and CDR2 as YYREEE (reference sequence). The CDR3 covers 16 residues. CDR3 residues: CASSLGRNPYNSPLHF. The CDR3 bases are TGTGCCAGCAGCTTGGGCAGAAATCCCTATAATTCACCCCTCCACTTT.

The rearrangement joins TRBV7-9 to TRBJ1-2; 7 nucleotides match TRBD1. CDR1 is SEHNR and CDR2 is FQNEAQ in the germline V gene (reference sequence). There are 12 residues in the CDR3. The V segment lost 8 bases and the J segment 6 bases; nucleotides outside the gene matches: 6. In DNA, the CDR3 is TGTGCCAGCGACTCGGGGACAGATGGCTACACCTTC. Protein product: CASDSGTDGYTF.

V and J are TRBV9 and TRBJ2-2, with TRBD2 as a possible D gene (5 bases). This CDR3 has 13 amino acids. In germline, CDR1 is SGDLS, CDR2 YYNGEE. With 2 bases removed from V and 5 bases from J, the gap between germline ends came to 7 bases. Here the CDR3 DNA reads TGTGCCAGCAGCGTTCGGGGAACCGGGGAGCTGTTTTTT. Its protein is CASSVRGTGELFF.

As for this clonotype: A much bigger clone sits one base away, suggesting this may be a read error. The V and J genes are TRBV2 and TRBJ2-2; maybe TRBD2 (5 bases). Looked up from germline, CDR1 is SNHLY and CDR2 is FYNNEI. CDR3 length: 14 residues. The ends were cut back, 7 bases at V and 3 bases at J, with 12 bases in the middle. CDR3 loop: CASIRRGDTGELFF. For the CDR3, the DNA is TGTGCCAGCATACGACGGGGAGACACCGGGGAGCTGTTTTTT.

This clonotype occurred a few times. V is TRBV30 and J is TRBJ1-5; D possibly corresponds to TRBD1 (5 bases). This CDR3 contains 15 residues. Germline CDR1 is GTSNPN and CDR2 is SVGIG (reference sequence). V shed 3 bases and J shed 4 bases, with 16 bases lying between them. The CDR3 region is CAWSKTGQGNQPQHF. The CDR3 nucleotides read TGTGCCTGGAGCAAAACGGGGCAGGGAAATCAGCCCCAGCATTTT.

This clonotype was observed many times. The V call is TRBV12-5, the J call TRBJ1-1; D is perhaps TRBD1 (6 bases). Trimming shortened V by 1 base and J by 0 bases, and 12 bases separated the two germline ends. The CDR3 spans 16 residues. Germline loops: CDR1 LGHNT, CDR2 FRNRAP. CDR3 protein: CASGLAPTGMNTEAFF. The DNA for the CDR3 is TGTGCTAGTGGTTTGGCACCCACAGGGATGAACACTGAAGCTTTCTTT.

At least ten counts were recorded for this clonotype. J is TRBJ2-5 and V is TRBV11-2, with D perhaps TRBD2 (5 bases). Trimming removed 5 bases from V and 2 bases from J, with 15 bases in between. This CDR3 is built from 15 residues. Germline V gene data show CDR1 as SGHAT and CDR2 as FQNNGV. The CDR3 coding sequence is TGTGCCAGCAGCCCTTTCGTCAGCGGACAAGAGACCCAGTACTTC. This gives the protein CASSPFVSGQETQYF.

This clonotype was counted many times. CDR3 bases: TGTGCCAGCAGTTTGTCAAATAGTAACACTGAAGCTTTCTTT. It is translated as CASSLSNSNTEAFF. This sequence joins TRBV12-3 or TRBV12-4 and TRBJ1-1; D not resolved. V was cut by 3 bases and J by 2 bases, with 10 bases left in between. CDR3 length: 14 residues.

This clonotype was seen a few times. The chain employs TRBV18 and TRBJ2-3; D is unclear. The V gene's germline CDR1 is KGHSH and CDR2 LQKENI. The length of the CDR3 is 12 residues. Trimming pared 3 bases from V and 5 bases from J, leaving 6 bases between. The CDR3 reads CASSPNRDTQYF. The CDR3 DNA is TGTGCCAGCTCACCGAATAGAGATACGCAGTATTTT.

A few counts support this clonotype. The rearrangement links TRBV7-9 to TRBJ1-2; D might be TRBD1 (5 bases). CDR3 length: 11 residues. Per the germline V gene, CDR1 is SEHNR and CDR2 is FQNEAQ (reference sequence). The germline V and J ends were trimmed by 5 bases and 7 bases, with 8 bases remaining between them. The CDR3 spells CASSEGVGYTF. CDR3 nucleotide sequence: TGTGCCAGCAGCGAAGGGGTTGGCTACACCTTC. Looking up the rest from reference TRBV7-9 and TRBJ1-2 gives the full variable domain: DTGVSQNPRHKITKRGQNVTFRCDPISEHNRLYWYRQTLGQGPEFLTYFQNEAQLEKSRLLSDRFSAERPKGSFSTLEIQRTEQGDSAMYLCASSEGVGYTFGSGTRLTVV.

This clonotype has at least ten counts. The rearrangement joins TRBV13 to TRBJ2-7; TRBD1 agrees at 8 bases. The V gene's germline CDR1 is PRHDT and CDR2 FYEKMQ (reference sequence). This CDR3 has 15 residues. J gave up 4 bases and V 5 bases, and 10 bases lay outside the gene matches. The CDR3 DNA reads as TGTGCCAGCAGCCCCGTTAGACAGGGGAGGTACGAGCAGTACTTC. Translation: CASSPVRQGRYEQYF.

This clonotype was counted at least ten times. J is TRBJ2-3 and V is TRBV2; TRBD1 matches 7 bases. CDR3 length equals 14 residues. The V gene end was trimmed by 7 bases and the J gene end by 0 bases; junction bases not matched to a gene: 4. Germline loops: CDR1 SNHLY, CDR2 FYNNEI. The CDR3 sequence: CASKVTGSTDTQYF. The CDR3 nucleotides are TGTGCCAGCAAGGTGACAGGGAGCACAGATACGCAGTATTTT.

The gene calls are TRBV28 and TRBJ2-7, with TRBD1 matching 9 bases. V gave up 4 bases and J gave up 2 bases; unmatched junction bases: 6. CDR1 and CDR2 from the germline V gene are MDHEN and SYDVKM. This CDR3 is built from 15 residues. The CDR3 nucleotides are TGTGCCAGCAGTTCGATCCGGGACAGGGCCTACGAGCAGTACTTC. Translating gives CASSSIRDRAYEQYF.

This clonotype was counted ten times or more. The chain links TRBV28 to TRBJ2-7; the D gene is possibly TRBD1 (6 bases). The germline CDR1 and CDR2 sequences are MDHEN and SYDVKM. The CDR3 contains 14 residues. Trimming removed 3 bases at V and 4 bases at J, with 13 bases between. The CDR3: CASSFFDRRYEQYF. The CDR3 DNA reads TGTGCCAGCAGTTTCTTTGACAGGAGGTACGAGCAGTACTTC.

With regard to this clonotype: At one end the junction does not follow the germline gene, possibly because of a read error. The V and J genes are TRBV9 and TRBJ2-5; TRBD1 agrees at 9 bases. Germline CDR1 SGDLS, CDR2 YYNGEE. The CDR3 runs to 14 residues. CDR3 residues: CASSPGTGQETQHF. For the CDR3, the DNA is TGTGCCAGCAGCCCAGGGACAGGGCAAGAGACCCAGCACTTC. The full variable domain, rest sourced from reference TRBV9 and TRBJ2-5, is DSGVTQTPKHLITATGQRVTLRCSPRSGDLSVYWYQQSLDQGLQFLIQYYNGEERAKGNILERFSAQQFPDLHSELNLSSLELGDSALYFCASSPGTGQETQHFGPGTRLLVL.